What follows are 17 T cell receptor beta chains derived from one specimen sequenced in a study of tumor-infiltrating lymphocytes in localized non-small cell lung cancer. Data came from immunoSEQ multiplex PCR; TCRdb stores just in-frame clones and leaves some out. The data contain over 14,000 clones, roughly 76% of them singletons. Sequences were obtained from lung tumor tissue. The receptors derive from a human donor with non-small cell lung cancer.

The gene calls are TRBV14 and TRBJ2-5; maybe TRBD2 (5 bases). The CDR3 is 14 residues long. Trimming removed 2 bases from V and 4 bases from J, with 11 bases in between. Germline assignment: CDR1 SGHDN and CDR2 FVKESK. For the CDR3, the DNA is TGTGCCAGCAGCCAAATCGAGAGCGGAGAGACCCAGTACTTC. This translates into CASSQIESGETQYF. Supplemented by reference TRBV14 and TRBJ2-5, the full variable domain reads EAGVTQFPSHSVIEKGQTVTLRCDPISGHDNLYWYRRVMGKEIKFLLHFVKESKQDESGMPNNRFLAERTGGTYSTLKVQPAELEDSGVYFCASSQIESGETQYFGPGTRLLVL.

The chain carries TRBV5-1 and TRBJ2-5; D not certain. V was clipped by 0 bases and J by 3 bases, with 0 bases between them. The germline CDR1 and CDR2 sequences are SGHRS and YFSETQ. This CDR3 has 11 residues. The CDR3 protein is CASSLEETQYF. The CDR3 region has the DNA TGCGCCAGCAGCTTGGAAGAGACCCAGTACTTC.

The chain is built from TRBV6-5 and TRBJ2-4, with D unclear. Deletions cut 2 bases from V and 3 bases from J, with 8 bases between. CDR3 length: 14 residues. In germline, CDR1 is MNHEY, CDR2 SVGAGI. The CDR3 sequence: CASSYKNGKNIQYF. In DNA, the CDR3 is TGTGCCAGCAGTTACAAGAACGGCAAAAACATTCAGTACTTC.

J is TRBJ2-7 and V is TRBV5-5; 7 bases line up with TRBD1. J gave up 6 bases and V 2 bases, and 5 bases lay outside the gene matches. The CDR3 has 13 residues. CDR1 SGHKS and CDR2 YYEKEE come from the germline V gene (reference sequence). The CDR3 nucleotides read TGTGCCAGCAGCTTAACAGGGGCTCTCGAGCAGTACTTC. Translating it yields CASSLTGALEQYF.

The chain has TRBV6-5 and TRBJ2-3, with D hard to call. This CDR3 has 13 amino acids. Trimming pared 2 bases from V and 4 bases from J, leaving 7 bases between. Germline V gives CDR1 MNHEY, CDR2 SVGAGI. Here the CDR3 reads CASSYRVADTQYF. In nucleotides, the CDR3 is TGTGCCAGCAGTTACAGGGTCGCAGATACGCAGTATTTT.

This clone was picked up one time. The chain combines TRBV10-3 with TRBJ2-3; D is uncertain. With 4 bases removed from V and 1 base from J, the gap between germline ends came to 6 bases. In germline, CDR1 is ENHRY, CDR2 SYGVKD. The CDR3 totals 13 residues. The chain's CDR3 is CAISGPGTDTQYF. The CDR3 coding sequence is TGTGCCATCAGTGGTCCTGGCACAGATACGCAGTATTTT.

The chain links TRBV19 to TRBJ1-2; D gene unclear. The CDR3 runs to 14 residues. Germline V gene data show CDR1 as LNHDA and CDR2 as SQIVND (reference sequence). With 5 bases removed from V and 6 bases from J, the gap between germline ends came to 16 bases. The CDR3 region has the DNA TGTGCCAGTAGTCTTATGGGTACGTTTGATGGCTACACCTTC. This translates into CASSLMGTFDGYTF.

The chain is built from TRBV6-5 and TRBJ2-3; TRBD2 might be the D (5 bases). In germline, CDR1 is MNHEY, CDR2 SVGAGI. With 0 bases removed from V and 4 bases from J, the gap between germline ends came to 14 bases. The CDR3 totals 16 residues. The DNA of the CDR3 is TGTGCCAGCAGTTACTCGATGGGTTCCGGGGCAGATACGCAGTATTTT. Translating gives CASSYSMGSGADTQYF.

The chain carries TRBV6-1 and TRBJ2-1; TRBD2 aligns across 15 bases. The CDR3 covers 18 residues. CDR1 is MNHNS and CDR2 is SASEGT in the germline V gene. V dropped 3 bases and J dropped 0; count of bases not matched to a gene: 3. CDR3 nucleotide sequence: TGTGCCAGCAGTGACGGACTAGCGGGAGGGAGCTCCTACAATGAGCAGTTCTTC. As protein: CASSDGLAGGSSYNEQFF.

DNA for the CDR3: TGTGCCAGCAGCTTAGACAATGAGCAGTTCTTC. Residues: CASSLDNEQFF. The chain joins TRBV7-6 to TRBJ2-1; D gene ambiguous. This CDR3 comprises 11 residues. CDR1 is SGHVS and CDR2 is FNYEAQ in the germline V gene. V was trimmed by 1 base and J by 5 bases, leaving 0 bases between them. Drawing the rest from reference TRBV7-6 and TRBJ2-1, the complete variable domain is GAGVSQSPRYKVTKRGQDVALRCDPISGHVSLYWYRQALGQGPEFLTYFNYEAQQDKSGLPNDRFSAERPEGSISTLTIQRTEQRDSAMYRCASSLDNEQFFGPGTRLTVL.

The CDR3 DNA reads TGTGCCAGCAGCTACGGAATCCAAGAGACCCAGTACTTC. This translates into CASSYGIQETQYF. The chain employs TRBV7-2 and TRBJ2-5; D not certain. The CDR3 length is 13 residues. Trimming left V 4 bases short and J 1 base short, with 7 bases between. CDR1 SGHTA and CDR2 FQGNSA come from the germline V gene.

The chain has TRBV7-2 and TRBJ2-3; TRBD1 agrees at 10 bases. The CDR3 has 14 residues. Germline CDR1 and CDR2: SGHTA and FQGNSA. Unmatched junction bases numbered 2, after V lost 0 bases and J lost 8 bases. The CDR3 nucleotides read TGTGCCAGCAGCTTAGCGGGACAGGGGAGTACGCAGTATTTT. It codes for CASSLAGQGSTQYF.

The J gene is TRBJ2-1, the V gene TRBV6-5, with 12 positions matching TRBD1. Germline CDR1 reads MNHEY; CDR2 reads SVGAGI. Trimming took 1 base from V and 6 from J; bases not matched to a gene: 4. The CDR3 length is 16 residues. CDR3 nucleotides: TGTGCCAGCAGTTACTACGGGACAGGGGGCCGCAATGAGCAGTTCTTC. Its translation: CASSYYGTGGRNEQFF.

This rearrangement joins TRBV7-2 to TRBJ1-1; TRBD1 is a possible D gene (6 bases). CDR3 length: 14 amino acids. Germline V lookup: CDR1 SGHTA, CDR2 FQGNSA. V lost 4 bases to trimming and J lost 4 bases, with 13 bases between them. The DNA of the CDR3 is TGTGCCAGCAGCTCTACTCGGACAGTCACTGAAGCTTTCTTT. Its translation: CASSSTRTVTEAFF. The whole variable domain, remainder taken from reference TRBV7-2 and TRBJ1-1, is GAGVSQSPSNKVTEKGKDVELRCDPISGHTALYWYRQSLGQGLEFLIYFQGNSAPDKSGLPSDRFSAERTGGSVSTLTIQRTQQEDSAVYLCASSSTRTVTEAFFGQGTRLTVV.

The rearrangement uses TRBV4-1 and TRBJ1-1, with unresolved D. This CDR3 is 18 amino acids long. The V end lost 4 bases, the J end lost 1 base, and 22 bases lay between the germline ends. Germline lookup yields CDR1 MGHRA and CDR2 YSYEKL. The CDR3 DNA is TGCGCCAGCAGCCGAGATAAGACATCCACCTATCGGAACACTGAAGCTTTCTTT. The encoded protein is CASSRDKTSTYRNTEAFF.

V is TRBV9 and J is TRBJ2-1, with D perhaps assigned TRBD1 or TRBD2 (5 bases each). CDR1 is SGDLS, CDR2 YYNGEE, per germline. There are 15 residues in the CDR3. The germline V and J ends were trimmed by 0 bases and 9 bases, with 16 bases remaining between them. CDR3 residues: CASSVAGTELGEQFF. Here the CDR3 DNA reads TGTGCCAGCAGCGTAGCCGGGACCGAGTTGGGTGAGCAGTTCTTC.

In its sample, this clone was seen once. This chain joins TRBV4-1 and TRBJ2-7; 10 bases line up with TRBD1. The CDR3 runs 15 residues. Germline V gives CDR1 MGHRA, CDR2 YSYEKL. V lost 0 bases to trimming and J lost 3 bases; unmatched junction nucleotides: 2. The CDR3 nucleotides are TGCGCCAGCAGCCAAGACCGGGACAGGGGCTACGAGCAGTACTTC. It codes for CASSQDRDRGYEQYF.